This T cell receptor (beta chain) was profiled in a study of blood T cells in healthy people across ages. Study-wide points: The study found more naive CD4+ cells and higher diversity in long-lived than aged donors.

Primers used in a second PCR of about 6 to 11 cycles were a sample-barcoded 5' primer and a J-beta primer mix. A template-switch adaptor that had 12 random nucleotides put a tag on each cDNA molecule. MiXCR was run by TCRdb on the 5' RACE reads, yielding one entry per CDR3 protein. The repertoire has about 1,600,000 distinct CDR3 sequences, roughly 45% of them found once; the top ten carry roughly 7.7%. The CDR3 sequence is 18 residues long. Germline trimming cut 4 bases from V and 0 bases from J; bases unmatched to any gene: 14. The germline V gene encodes CDR1 SGHRS and CDR2 YFSETQ. Each donor's blood draw was roughly 10 milliliters of peripheral blood. Isolated PBMCs totaled at least 6 million in each sample. As for this clonotype: Its target is unknown.

The rearrangement joins TRBV5-1 to TRBJ1-1, with 8 bases identical to TRBD1. The sample was blood. The sequence came from a woman aged 18 to 35 in good health. The CDR3 spells CASSRTFRGPLMNTEAFF. The CDR3 DNA reads as TGCGCCAGCAGCCGGACCTTCAGGGGGCCTCTTATGAACACTGAAGCTTTCTTT.